This T cell receptor beta chain was obtained from a study of T-cell reconstitution after alpha-beta-depleted transplantation in children. Overall study results and limits: From newly produced T cells came most of the T-cell counts and diversity one year after transplant.

Unmatched junction bases numbered 4, after V lost 0 bases and J lost 0 bases. CDR1 is MGHRA and CDR2 is YSYEKL in the germline V gene. This CDR3 spans 18 amino acids. It was with unique molecular identifiers that the TCRbeta library was prepared. TCRdb itself ran the PCR reads through MiXCR, one entry per CDR3 protein. The top ten clones hold about 35% of a sample with around 580,000 distinct CDR3 sequences, about a quarter of them seen once. On this clonotype itself: The target antigen is unknown.

The sequencing used PBMCs, collected before TCRalphabeta/CD19-depleted stem cell transplant. This receptor was identified in a boy in the first two years of life with Wiskott-Aldrich syndrome, due to receive a stem cell transplant. V gene TRBV4-1 combines with J gene TRBJ2-5; 13 bases match TRBD2. The CDR3 loop reads CASSQDRGLAGDQETQYF. CDR3 DNA sequence: TGCGCCAGCAGCCAAGATCGAGGACTAGCGGGAGACCAAGAGACCCAGTACTTC.